The rows below give T cell receptor beta chains drawn from one sample of a study of T cells after posttransplantation cyclophosphamide. Using immunoSEQ multiplex PCR, the repertoire was profiled, and TCRdb retains in-frame clones only, with some absent. This sample carries under 7,000 clones, roughly 79% of them seen once, and the ten largest clones take roughly 29%. The source material was memory CD4+ T cells sorted from blood. These receptors came from a woman aged 50 to 60 in good health and a related stem cell transplant donor. CDR3s include the opening cysteine and the closing phenylalanine or tryptophan. D genes are given only for firm matches. Some rows have no size entry. The others give once, few or many, or a class for an expanded clone.

size | J | length | V | D | CDR3 | DNA
NA | TRBJ2-1 | 13 | TRBV11-2 | NA | CASSFGSYNEQFF | TGTGCCAGCAGCTTTGGCAGCTACAATGAGCAGTTCTTC
NA | TRBJ2-2 | 20 | TRBV5-1 | TRBD2 | CASSPFHRDYLSGDTGELFF | TGCGCCAGCAGCCCTTTTCATCGGGACTACCTTTCGGGGGACACCGGGGAGCTGTTTTTT
NA | TRBJ2-1 | 16 | TRBV11-2 | TRBD2 | CASSPRGLAGANEQFF | TGTGCCAGCAGCCCTAGAGGACTAGCGGGCGCCAATGAGCAGTTCTTC
NA | TRBJ1-1 | 13 | TRBV18 | NA | CASINRQYTEAFF | TGTGCCAGCATTAACAGGCAGTACACTGAAGCTTTCTTT
NA | TRBJ2-1 | 16 | TRBV5-4 | TRBD2 | CASSPGGSGSRGEQFF | TGTGCCAGCAGCCCTGGGGGTAGCGGGAGCCGTGGTGAGCAGTTCTTC
once | TRBJ1-1 | 12 | TRBV30 | NA | CAWSVERNEAFF | TGTGCCTGGAGTGTAGAGCGCAATGAAGCTTTCTTT
large | TRBJ2-2 | 14 | TRBV11-2 | NA | CASTPSGPTGELFF | TGTGCCAGCACCCCATCCGGTCCCACCGGGGAGCTGTTTTTT
NA | TRBJ1-5 | 13 | TRBV29-1 | NA | CSVREGFGQPQHF | TGCAGCGTTCGGGAAGGTTTTGGTCAGCCCCAGCATTTT
NA | TRBJ1-1 | 16 | TRBV4-1 | NA | CASSQVRGSMNTEAFF | TGCGCCAGCAGCCAAGTCCGAGGGAGTATGAACACTGAAGCTTTCTTT
NA | TRBJ2-7 | 14 | TRBV19 | TRBD1 | CASSDGGDRDEQYF | TGTGCCAGTAGCGACGGAGGGGACAGGGACGAGCAGTACTTC
once | TRBJ2-4 | 12 | TRBV7-9 | TRBD2 | CASSNRGGTRFF | TGTGCCAGCAGCAACCGAGGGGGGACTAGGTTCTTC
once | TRBJ2-3 | 14 | TRBV7-9 | TRBD2 | CAGRGSTAGGTQYF | TGTGCTGGGAGGGGTTCCACTGCGGGTGGTACGCAGTATTTT
NA | TRBJ2-1 | 17 | TRBV18 | NA | CASSYGPGQGSYNEQFF | TGTGCCAGCTCTTACGGCCCGGGACAAGGCTCCTACAATGAGCAGTTCTTC
NA | TRBJ2-2 | 15 | TRBV19 | TRBD1 | CASSIPGGRTGELFF | TGTGCCAGTAGTATCCCAGGGGGCCGTACCGGGGAGCTGTTTTTT
NA | TRBJ2-5 | 13 | TRBV29-1 | TRBD1 | CSVRTGPLETQYF | TGCAGCGTGAGGACAGGGCCCCTGGAGACCCAGTACTTC
few | TRBJ1-1 | 13 | TRBV5-1 | NA | CASSQKGDTEAFF | TGCGCCAGCAGCCAGAAGGGGGACACTGAAGCTTTCTTT